This section outlines one T cell receptor (beta chain) sequence together with its context. This clonotype was seen at least ten times. Its antigen specificity is not known. Base-call qualities are not available, and no considerably larger clone is one nucleotide away. Per the publication, the time point label means: sample taken at primary tumor resection. The donors were fewer than 90 patients from the lung TRACERx cohort who had early-stage, untreated non-small cell lung cancer. Without any cell sorting, TCR sequencing was performed on whole RNA extracted either from tumor and nontumor lung tissue or from cryopreserved PBMC samples. Only patients for whom sufficient RNA was available from at least two tumor regions were selected for TCR sequencing. Libraries were made using 5' RACE. The sequencer listed for this sample is NextSeq 500. In the TCR library protocol, a unique molecular identifier was attached to each TCR cDNA molecule so that PCR and sequencing errors could be corrected. As for the authors' bioinformatics: Decombinator tools were used for TCR identification, UMI-based error correction and CDR3 extraction. Expanded TCRs were defined as those above a frequency of 2 per 1,000, corresponding to the top 1% of the tumor frequency distribution. Renyi diversity was calculated using the R vegan package after each repertoire was subsampled 100 times to 5,000 TCRs. CDR3 similarity networks were constructed using string-kernel similarity of amino acid triplets, with links drawn between CDR3s whose pairwise similarity was above 0.82. TCRdb trimmed the raw reads at Q25, called clones with MiXCR and kept productive beta chains. Each record represents a unique CDR3 protein, reported with the most common genes and DNA among its rows. The V and J calls were determined by TCRdb, not by the authors. This sample lists 60,000 or so distinct CDR3 sequences; around 6% were detected once. The ten largest clones capture under 15% of the sample.

For this chain, trimming is 4 bases at the V end and 5 bases at the J end, and the number of junction bases without a gene match is 6. The CDR3 runs 13 residues from the cysteine to the phenylalanine. CDR3 DNA is the only sequence kept; it has 39 bases, read in frame from the first base. CDR1 and CDR2 are read off the germline V gene as SQVTM and ANQGSEA. This record belongs to a study of spatial heterogeneity in lung cancer (dated by TCRdb to the late 2010s). General notes on the study: More beta-chain than alpha-chain transcripts were consistently detected, likely reflecting higher beta-chain transcript abundance. In the raw uncorrected reads, each unique combination of TCR and UMI appeared on average more than ten times. In non-small cell lung cancer, the study quantitatively compared TCR alpha and beta repertoires across several tumor regions, matched nontumor lung, and blood. TCR repertoire features were related to nonsynonymous mutation counts determined by whole-exome sequencing of tumor tissue. At surgery, roughly 220 tumor regions, approximately 64 matched nontumor lung samples and a few dozen PBMC samples were TCR-sequenced for both alpha and beta chains.

The full study reports these points: Confirming at a functional level the hypothesis that regional TCRs recognize regional mutations was considered to require additional single-cell paired TCR alpha and beta sequencing. Ubiquitous expanded tumor TCRs were found in blood more often at tumor resection than at routine follow-up.

This specimen consisted of PBMCs, obtained at surgery. Recombination connected TRBV29-1 to TRBJ2-5, with 8 junctional bases fitting TRBD2. This receptor was obtained from a female donor with early-stage non-small cell lung cancer. CDR3 sequence: CSVGSSGSETQYF. The base sequence is TGCAGCGTTGGGTCGAGCGGGAGCGAGACCCAGTACTTC.